Below, 14 T cell receptor beta chains from the same sample are listed, as sequenced in a study of control samples from healthy donors and cancer patients. Measured with immunoSEQ multiplex PCR; TCRdb has only the in-frame clones, and not every one. The data contain 100,000 or so clones, approximately 91% of them singletons. Sequencing input: blood. These receptors all stem from a woman aged 30 to 39 in good health.

This sequence joins TRBV5-8 and TRBJ1-3; possibly TRBD1 for D (5 bases). Germline V gene sequence: CDR1 SGHTS, CDR2 YDEGEE. V dropped 0 bases and J dropped 2 bases, with 9 bases sitting between them. The CDR3 loop spans 15 amino acids. The CDR3 here is CASSLGDGPGNTIYF. In DNA, the CDR3 is TGTGCCAGCAGCTTGGGGGACGGACCTGGAAACACCATATATTTT.

The chain combines TRBV7-9 with TRBJ1-1; D uncertain. CDR1 SEHNR and CDR2 FQNEAQ come from the germline V gene (reference sequence). Trimming shortened V by 7 bases and J by 7 bases, and 13 bases separated the two germline ends. The CDR3 is made up of 12 amino acids. CDR3 DNA: TGTGCCAGCACCAGAGAAGAGGGTGAAGCTTTCTTT. Its translation is CASTREEGEAFF. The full variable domain, with the rest looked up from reference TRBV7-9 and TRBJ1-1, is DTGVSQNPRHKITKRGQNVTFRCDPISEHNRLYWYRQTLGQGPEFLTYFQNEAQLEKSRLLSDRFSAERPKGSFSTLEIQRTEQGDSAMYLCASTREEGEAFFGQGTRLTVV.

V and J are TRBV4-1 and TRBJ2-2, with D tentatively TRBD2 (5 bases). Per the germline V gene, CDR1 is MGHRA and CDR2 is YSYEKL. V lost 1 base to trimming and J lost 8 bases, with 29 bases between them. The CDR3 is made up of 20 amino acids. The CDR3 DNA sequence: TGCGCCAGCAGCCAAGTCTTTGTGCGGGCACTCGCCACGACCGGGGGGGAGCTGTTTTTT. This codes for CASSQVFVRALATTGGELFF.

The J gene is TRBJ1-2, the V gene TRBV19, with a weak D call TRBD1 (6 bases). CDR1 and CDR2 from the germline V gene are LNHDA and SQIVND (reference sequence). This CDR3 has 15 residues. V was pared by 3 bases and J by 5 bases, with 16 bases between. CDR3 sequence (DNA): TGTGCCAGTAGTATCAGGACAGCATCTCGGTATGGCTACACCTTC. This gives the protein CASSIRTASRYGYTF.

This clone was counted a single time. The chain combines TRBV7-9 with TRBJ1-4; 7 bases fit TRBD1. J gave up 8 bases and V 5 bases, and 11 bases lay outside the gene matches. CDR1 SEHNR and CDR2 FQNEAQ come from the germline V gene (reference sequence). The CDR3 spans 15 residues. CDR3 region: CASSPRQGKSEKLFF. The CDR3 coding sequence is TGTGCCAGCAGCCCCCGACAGGGCAAGTCGGAAAAACTGTTTTTT.

The J gene is TRBJ1-2, the V gene TRBV5-1; 11 bases fit TRBD1. V trimming: 3 bases; J trimming: 7 bases; junction bases outside the gene matches: 2. Germline V CDR1 and CDR2: SGHRS, YFSETQ. The CDR3 covers 13 residues. The CDR3: CASSSGQGAGYTF. As DNA, the CDR3 is TGCGCCAGCAGCTCAGGACAGGGGGCTGGCTACACCTTC.

The genes are TRBV6-4 and TRBJ2-7; possible D gene TRBD2, 5 bases. Trimming shortened V by 0 bases and J by 6 bases, and 9 bases separated the two germline ends. This CDR3 spans 13 amino acids. Germline CDR1 MRHNA, CDR2 SNTAGT. The CDR3 DNA reads TGTGCCAGCAGTGACTCTCCACTAGGCGAGCAGTACTTC. Translating it yields CASSDSPLGEQYF.

The CDR3 DNA follows: TGCGCCAGCCAGGAGGGAACTGAAGCTTTCTTT. Encoded protein: CASQEGTEAFF. This chain joins TRBV5-1 and TRBJ1-1; no definite D call. V was cut by 7 bases and J by 5 bases, with 9 bases left in between. Germline CDR1 reads SGHRS; CDR2 reads YFSETQ. The CDR3 is 11 residues long.

This clone was observed a few times. This chain uses TRBV12-5 with TRBJ1-5; D not certain. The ends were cut back, 2 bases at V and 0 bases at J, with 14 bases in the middle. The CDR3 loop spans 17 amino acids. The V gene's germline CDR1 is LGHNT and CDR2 FRNRAP. CDR3: CASGLSSAPYSNQPQHF. The CDR3 bases are TGTGCTAGTGGTTTGTCGTCGGCACCTTATAGCAATCAGCCCCAGCATTTT. The whole variable domain, filled in from reference TRBV12-5 and TRBJ1-5, reads DARVTQTPRHKVTEMGQEVTMRCQPILGHNTVFWYRQTMMQGLELLAYFRNRAPLDDSGMPKDRFSAEMPDATLATLKIQPSEPRDSAVYFCASGLSSAPYSNQPQHFGDGTRLSIL.

The chain couples TRBV5-1 to TRBJ2-5, with TRBD1 matching 8 bases. CDR1 is SGHRS, CDR2 YFSETQ, per germline. V gave up 3 bases and J gave up 5 bases; unmatched junction bases: 15. This CDR3 is 17 amino acids long. CDR3 coding DNA: TGCGCCAGCAGCTCCATCCTTGGGACAGGCACTCGGGAGACCCAGTACTTC. It codes for CASSSILGTGTRETQYF.

This rearrangement joins TRBV7-4 to TRBJ1-5; 9 nucleotides agree with TRBD1. After removal of 0 bases from V and 7 bases from J, the junction contained 28 bases not matched to a gene. The CDR3 is 23 residues long. The V gene's germline CDR1 is SGHVT and CDR2 SQSDAQ. CDR3 protein: CASSLAPVGPPHTGGRAGQPQHF. The CDR3 DNA reads TGTGCCAGCAGCTTAGCCCCAGTTGGACCCCCCCACACAGGGGGCCGGGCAGGGCAGCCCCAGCATTTT.

V usage is TRBV2 and J usage is TRBJ2-1; TRBD1 matches 10 bases. J lost 8 bases, V lost 5 bases, and 6 bases had no gene match. This CDR3 is 14 amino acids long. Germline values: CDR1 SNHLY, CDR2 FYNNEI. CDR3 region: CASSRDRGFYEQFF. DNA for the CDR3: TGTGCCAGCAGTCGGGACAGGGGATTTTATGAGCAGTTCTTC. The full variable domain, rest sourced from reference TRBV2 and TRBJ2-1, is EPEVTQTPSHQVTQMGQEVILRCVPISNHLYFYWYRQILGQKVEFLVSFYNNEISEKSEIFDDQFSVERPDGSNFTLKIRSTKLEDSAMYFCASSRDRGFYEQFFGPGTRLTVL.

The CDR3 DNA reads TGTGCCAGCAGCTTAGATTATGGGAACCAGCATTTT. Translating gives CASSLDYGNQHF. The chain recombines TRBV7-9 with TRBJ1-5; no clear D gene. V lost 1 base and J lost 12, with 10 bases in between. This CDR3 has 12 residues. Per germline, CDR1 SEHNR and CDR2 FQNEAQ (reference sequence).

This clone was recorded only once. The chain couples TRBV15 to TRBJ2-1, with 7 bases matching TRBD2. CDR1 LNHNV and CDR2 YYDKDF come from the germline V gene (reference sequence). This CDR3 region has 16 residues. The V gene end was trimmed by 4 bases and the J gene end by 0 bases; junction bases not matched to a gene: 6. In DNA form, the CDR3 reads TGTGCCACCAGCACCCGGTCGGGAGGCTCCTACAATGAGCAGTTCTTC. Its translation is CATSTRSGGSYNEQFF.